Below, one T cell receptor beta chain is given with its context. Its cognate antigen has yet to be identified. No base quality information exists; no much larger clone differs at one position. Participants in the prospective study were enrolled through a virtual design, were aged roughly 18 to 100 years, and lived in 20 to 30 United States geographic areas. Cohort assignment in the prospective study relied on participant-reported clinical history from a screening survey and a study questionnaire. Recovered participants in ImmuneRACE Cohort 3 were defined as having two consecutive negative NP/OP PCR tests, clearance from a healthcare professional, or resolution of symptoms. Each participant in the prospective study had whole blood, serum and a nasopharyngeal or oropharyngeal swab collected by mobile phlebotomists. Additional blood draws and questionnaires over an approximately 2-month period could optionally be provided by prospective study participants. Before DNA extraction, blood samples from the prospective study were shipped at room temperature or frozen.

This entry is derived from a study of blood T cell repertoires in COVID-19 (TCRdb year 2020). For the study in its entirety: Collaborator samples came from the United States, Italy and Spain and covered acute and convalescent phases of COVID-19. Subjects who had been exposed to COVID-19, were actively infected with it, or had recovered from it provided the deeply sampled blood TCRbeta repertoires that made up the dataset. Nearly every sample came with metadata listing a de-identified subject ID, COVID-19 status, age in years and sex. A freely available public database, intended as a resource for researchers studying the immune response to SARS-CoV-2, is where the repertoires were released. Where available, HLA class I and class II types were taken from metadata supplied by the sample provider and were not determined by assay-based typing. The material from the prospective study consisted of cDNA or gDNA derived from T cells, B-cell-depleted T cells, or PBMCs. The samples were drawn from two sources: the first 160 participants of the ongoing ImmuneRACE study, and 950 to 1,500 subjects contributed by 6 global collaborators. Results and caveats for the whole study, not just this receptor: The amount of clinical and demographic metadata varied by source and participant and was provided uncurated.

Via the germline V gene (reference sequence), CDR1 is SGHNT and CDR2 YYREEE. V lost 4 bases and J lost 1 base; the stretch between them is 12 bases long. The CDR3 has 15 amino acids, counting the end cysteine and phenylalanine. The CDR3 DNA has 45 bases and is translated from base 1. The immunoSEQ Assay, a bias-controlled multiplex PCR, was used to amplify TCRbeta CDR3 regions from genomic DNA. The original methods were these. The number of nucleated cells in each sample was estimated by amplification of reference gene primers within the assay. Sequence reads were collapsed and filtered to measure the absolute abundance of every unique TCRbeta CDR3 rearrangement. For each sample, productive Simpson clonality was calculated as the square root of Simpson's diversity index over productive rearrangements. TCRdb provides this immuneACCESS table in a form limited to in-frame rearrangements. Some clones are lacking; in checked studies, under half of them reflect an unresolved V gene, and why the rest are absent is not known. V and J calls and clone size are as listed in that table; D and trimming were resolved from the DNA. Within this sample are some 250,000 clones, with about 80% of them counted one time only. The ten largest clones add up to 15% of the sample.

The sequence came from a man aged 35 to 55 who had recovered from COVID-19. Sequencing used PBMCs or T cells enriched from blood (not recorded which). The receptor chain draws on TRBV5-4 and TRBJ1-3; the D gene is unclear. The CDR3 region has the sequence CASSGGPNSGNTIYF. The DNA is as follows: TGTGCCAGCAGCGGAGGACCCAATTCTGGAAACACCATATATTTT.